Below, 2 T cell receptor beta chains from the same sample are listed, as sequenced in a study of glioma-infiltrating T cells. Amplification of TCR alpha and beta CDR3 regions from RNA used iRepertoire nested multiplex PCR. Each CDR3 protein gets one entry after TCRdb re-called the multiplex PCR reads with MiXCR. The sample contains 85,000 to 110,000 distinct CDR3 sequences, less than 30% of which appear only once. Sequencing was performed on glioma tissue, nonneoplastic brain tissue, or PBMCs (not recorded which). The receptors were sampled from a human donor with low-grade glioma or glioblastoma, undergoing nonglioma brain surgery, or in good health (not recorded which).

This clonotype was found many times. The V gene is TRBV12-3 or TRBV12-4, the J gene TRBJ1-1; 7 bases are shared with TRBD1. The CDR3 runs 14 residues. The V gene end was trimmed by 3 bases and the J gene end by 0 bases; junction bases not matched to a gene: 1. The CDR3 DNA reads TGTGCCAGCAGTTTGGGACAGTTGAACACTGAAGCTTTCTTT. This sequence encodes CASSLGQLNTEAFF.

This clonotype has more than one count but fewer than ten. V gene TRBV7-9 combines with J gene TRBJ2-1; 13 bases match TRBD2. Germline V gene lookup returns CDR1 SEHNR and CDR2 FQNEAQ (reference sequence). After removal of 2 bases from V and 5 bases from J, the junction contained 3 bases not matched to a gene. The CDR3 loop spans 16 amino acids. This CDR3 is CASSLSGLAGNNEQFF. As DNA, the CDR3 is TGTGCCAGCAGCTTATCGGGACTAGCGGGAAACAATGAGCAGTTCTTC.